This T cell receptor beta chain was sequenced for a study of early T cells in non-severe SARS-CoV-2 infection. In this sample, this clonotype turned up many times. From germline, CDR1 is MDHEN and CDR2 SYDVKM. V dropped 5 bases and J dropped 1; count of bases not matched to a gene: 4. CDR3 length: 14 residues. TCRdb fed the 5' RACE reads into MiXCR, producing one record per CDR3 protein. The repertoire holds about 55,000 distinct CDR3 sequences, with around 6.6% as singletons. This specimen was whole blood, taken at baseline. This chain links TRBV28 with TRBJ1-2, with 7 bases matching TRBD1. This clonotype was obtained from an adult who was a healthcare worker with PCR-confirmed SARS-CoV-2 infection or an uninfected control (not recorded which). CDR3 nucleotide sequence: TGTGCCAGCAGTGCGACAGGGCTTAACTATGGCTACACCTTC. It translates to CASSATGLNYGYTF.